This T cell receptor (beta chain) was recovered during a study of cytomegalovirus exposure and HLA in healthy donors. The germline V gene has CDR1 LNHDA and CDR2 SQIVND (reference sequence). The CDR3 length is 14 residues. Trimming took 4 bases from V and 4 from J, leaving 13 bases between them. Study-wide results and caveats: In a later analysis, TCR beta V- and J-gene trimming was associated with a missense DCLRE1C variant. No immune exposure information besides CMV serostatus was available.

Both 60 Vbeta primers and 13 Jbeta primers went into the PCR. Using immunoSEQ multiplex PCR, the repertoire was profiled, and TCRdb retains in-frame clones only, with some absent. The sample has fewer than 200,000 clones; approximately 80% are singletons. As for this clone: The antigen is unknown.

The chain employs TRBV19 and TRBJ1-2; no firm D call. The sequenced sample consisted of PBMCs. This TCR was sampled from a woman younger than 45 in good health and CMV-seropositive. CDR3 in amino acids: CASSKGREGYGYTF. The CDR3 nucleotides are TGTGCCAGTAGTAAGGGCAGAGAGGGCTATGGCTACACCTTC. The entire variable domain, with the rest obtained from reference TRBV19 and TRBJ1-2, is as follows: DGGITQSPKYLFRKEGQNVTLSCEQNLNHDAMYWYRQDPGQGLRLIYYSQIVNDFQKGDIAEGYSVSREKKESFPLTVTSAQKNPTAFYLCASSKGREGYGYTFGSGTRLTVV.